The rows below give T cell receptor beta chains drawn from one sample of a study of blood T cell repertoires in COVID-19. Sequencing used immunoSEQ multiplex PCR; TCRdb keeps in-frame clones, though not all of them. The sample records about 140,000 clones, 75% to 90% being singletons. The sequenced sample consisted of PBMCs or T cells enriched from blood (not recorded which). All receptors derive from a man in his fifties or sixties who had recovered from COVID-19. CDR3s include the opening cysteine and the closing phenylalanine or tryptophan. D genes are given only for firm matches. A row's size may be missing; if present it is once, few, many or a size class.

>-|TRBJ1-5|-|TRBV6-2/TRBV6-3
TGTGCCAGCAGTCTAAGAGGCCCGAGCAATCAGCCCCAGCATTTT
CASSLRGPSNQPQHF
>-|TRBJ2-3|TRBD2|TRBV19
TGTGCCAGTACCGACCCAGCGGGATATACTACAGATACGCAGTATTTT
CASTDPAGYTTDTQYF
>-|TRBJ2-7|TRBD2|TRBV28
TGTGCCAGCAGTTTAGGGCTAGCGGGAGCCTACGAGCAGTACTTC
CASSLGLAGAYEQYF
>-|TRBJ1-5|-|TRBV19
TGTGCCAGTAGTCCCCAGCGGGCTAGCAATCAGCCCCAGCATTTT
CASSPQRASNQPQHF
>-|TRBJ1-3|-|TRBV11-2
TGTGCCAGCAGCTTACAGATCTATAGCGCAAGCTCTGGAAACACCATATATTTT
CASSLQIYSASSGNTIYF
>-|TRBJ2-1|TRBD2|TRBV27
TGTGCCAGCAGTCCGATTTTCGGGACTAGCGGGATCGATGAGCAGTTCTTC
CASSPIFGTSGIDEQFF
>-|TRBJ2-7|-|TRBV6-5
TGTGCCAGCAGTACACGACTTGCCTACGAGCAGTACTTC
CASSTRLAYEQYF
>-|TRBJ1-5|-|TRBV19
TGTGCCAGTAGTATCCAGGGCCAGCCCCAGCATTTT
CASSIQGQPQHF
>once|TRBJ1-6|TRBD1|TRBV5-1
TGCGCCAGCAGCCCCGGACAGGCCCGTTCACCCCTCCACTTT
CASSPGQARSPLHF
>-|TRBJ1-2|-|TRBV19
TGTGCCAGTAGTCGGCAGGACTATGGCTACACCTTC
CASSRQDYGYTF
>-|TRBJ2-2|TRBD2|TRBV29-1
TGCAGCGTGGGGACTAGGGCGAACACCGGGGAGCTGTTTTTT
CSVGTRANTGELFF
>-|TRBJ2-7|-|TRBV10-3
TGTGCCATCAGTGAACAGGTTTCAGGCAACGAGCAGTACTTC
CAISEQVSGNEQYF
>few|TRBJ1-4|-|TRBV6-2/TRBV6-3
TGTGCCAGCAGTTACGGTTTTAGGAGTGAAAAACTGTTTTTT
CASSYGFRSEKLFF
>-|TRBJ2-3|-|TRBV11-3
TGTGCCAGCAGCTTACGGGTGACAGATACGCAGTATTTT
CASSLRVTDTQYF
>-|TRBJ2-5|-|TRBV27
TGTGCCAGCAGTTCCATTTACCAAGAGACCCAGTACTTC
CASSSIYQETQYF
>-|TRBJ1-2|-|TRBV6-4
TGTGCCAGCACCTCCAATGGGGGCTTCGGTCGCTACACCTTC
CASTSNGGFGRYTF
>-|TRBJ1-1|-|TRBV27
TGTGCCAGCAGTGGGAGGGGTATGAACACTGAAGCTTTCTTT
CASSGRGMNTEAFF
>-|TRBJ2-5|TRBD1|TRBV5-1
TGCGCCAGCAGCTATACAGGGGGAGAGACCCAGTACTTC
CASSYTGGETQYF
>-|TRBJ1-5|TRBD1|TRBV28
TGTGCCAGCAGGCCGCCGGGACAGGGACAGCCCCAGCATTTT
CASRPPGQGQPQHF
>-|TRBJ1-2|TRBD1|TRBV7-9
TGTGCCAGCAGCCCAGGACAGGGGGTTAACTATGGCTACACCTTC
CASSPGQGVNYGYTF
>-|TRBJ1-2|TRBD1|TRBV28
TGTGCCAGCAGTTTAAACAGGGGTAGCTACACCTTC
CASSLNRGSYTF
>-|TRBJ2-6|-|TRBV28
TGTGCCAGCAGTTTCCCCCTCACTCGGGCAGGGTCACTGGGGGCCAACGTCCTGACTTTC
CASSFPLTRAGSLGANVLTF
>once|TRBJ2-5|-|TRBV18
TGTGCCAGCTCAGGAGGAGGGTTTAAAGAGACCCAGTACTTC
CASSGGGFKETQYF
>-|TRBJ1-2|-|TRBV5-5
TGTGCCAGCAGCCGAGGGGCAGGGGATGACTATGGCTACACCTTC
CASSRGAGDDYGYTF
>-|TRBJ1-1|-|TRBV6-9
TGTGCCACCAGCTGGGACACCGTCCCTGAAGCTTTCTTT
CATSWDTVPEAFF
>-|TRBJ1-2|TRBD1|TRBV28
TGTGCCAGCCATCCAAGGACAGGGAGCTACACCTTC
CASHPRTGSYTF